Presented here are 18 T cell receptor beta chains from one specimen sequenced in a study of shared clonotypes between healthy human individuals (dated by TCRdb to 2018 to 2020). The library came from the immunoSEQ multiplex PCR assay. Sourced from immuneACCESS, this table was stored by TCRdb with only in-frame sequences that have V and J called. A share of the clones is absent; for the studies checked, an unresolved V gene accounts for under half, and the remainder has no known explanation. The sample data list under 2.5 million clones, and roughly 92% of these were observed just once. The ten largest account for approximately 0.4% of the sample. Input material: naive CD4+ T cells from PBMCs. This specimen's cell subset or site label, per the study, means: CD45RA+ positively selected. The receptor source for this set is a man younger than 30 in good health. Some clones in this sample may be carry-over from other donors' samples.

CDR3 nucleotide sequence: TGTGCCAGCTCACCGCAAGGCGGAGAGGGGACCGGGGAGCTGTTTTTT. This gives the protein CASSPQGGEGTGELFF. The chain employs TRBV18 and TRBJ2-2; perhaps D is TRBD1 or TRBD2 (5 bases each). CDR3 length: 16 amino acids. Trimming took 3 bases from V and 5 from J, leaving 16 bases between them. The V gene's germline CDR1 is KGHSH and CDR2 LQKENI.

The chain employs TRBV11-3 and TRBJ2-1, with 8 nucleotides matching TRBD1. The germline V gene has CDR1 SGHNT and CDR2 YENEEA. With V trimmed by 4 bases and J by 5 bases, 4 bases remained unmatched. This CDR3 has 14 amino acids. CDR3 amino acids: CASSSWTGNNEQFF. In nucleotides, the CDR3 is TGTGCCAGCAGCTCATGGACAGGGAACAATGAGCAGTTCTTC.

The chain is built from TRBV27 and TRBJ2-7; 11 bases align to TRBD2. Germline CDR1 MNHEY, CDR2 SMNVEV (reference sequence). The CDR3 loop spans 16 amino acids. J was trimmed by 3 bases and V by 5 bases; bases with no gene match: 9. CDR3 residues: CASSKIGTSGDYEQYF. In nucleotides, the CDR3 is TGTGCCAGCAGTAAAATAGGGACTAGCGGCGACTACGAGCAGTACTTC.

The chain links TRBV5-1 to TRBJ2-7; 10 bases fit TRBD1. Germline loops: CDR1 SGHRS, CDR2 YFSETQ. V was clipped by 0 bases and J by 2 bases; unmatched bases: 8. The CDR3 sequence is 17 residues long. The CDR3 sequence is CASSLGGQGFRAYEQYF. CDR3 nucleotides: TGCGCCAGCAGCTTGGGGGGACAGGGGTTTAGGGCCTACGAGCAGTACTTC. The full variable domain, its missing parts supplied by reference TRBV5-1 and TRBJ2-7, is KAGVTQTPRYLIKTRGQQVTLSCSPISGHRSVSWYQQTPGQGLQFLFEYFSETQRNKGNFPGRFSGRQFSNSRSEMNVSTLELGDSALYLCASSLGGQGFRAYEQYFGPGTRLTVT.

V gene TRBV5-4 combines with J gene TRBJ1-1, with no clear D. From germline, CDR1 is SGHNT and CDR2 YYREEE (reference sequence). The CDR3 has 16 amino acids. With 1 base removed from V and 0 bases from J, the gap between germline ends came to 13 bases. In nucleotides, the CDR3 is TGTGCCAGCAGCTTGCCAGGAGATGGGTTGAACACTGAAGCTTTCTTT. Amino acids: CASSLPGDGLNTEAFF.

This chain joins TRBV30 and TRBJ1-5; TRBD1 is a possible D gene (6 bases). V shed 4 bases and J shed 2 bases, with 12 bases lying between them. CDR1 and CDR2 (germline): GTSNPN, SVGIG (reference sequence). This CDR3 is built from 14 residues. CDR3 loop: CAWTRSGGNQPQHF. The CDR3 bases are TGTGCCTGGACGAGATCAGGGGGCAATCAGCCCCAGCATTTT.

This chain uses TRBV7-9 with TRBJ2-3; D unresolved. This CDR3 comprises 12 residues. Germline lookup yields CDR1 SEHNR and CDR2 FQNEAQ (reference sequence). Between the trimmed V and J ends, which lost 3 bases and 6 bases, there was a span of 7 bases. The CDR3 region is CASSFLLDTQYF. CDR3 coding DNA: TGTGCCAGCAGCTTTCTTCTGGATACGCAGTATTTT.

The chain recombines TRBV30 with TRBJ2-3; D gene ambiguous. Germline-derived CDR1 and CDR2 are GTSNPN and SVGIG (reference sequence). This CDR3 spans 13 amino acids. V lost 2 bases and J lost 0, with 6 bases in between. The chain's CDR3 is CAWSLVSTDTQYF. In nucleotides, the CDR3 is TGTGCCTGGAGTCTAGTCAGCACAGATACGCAGTATTTT.

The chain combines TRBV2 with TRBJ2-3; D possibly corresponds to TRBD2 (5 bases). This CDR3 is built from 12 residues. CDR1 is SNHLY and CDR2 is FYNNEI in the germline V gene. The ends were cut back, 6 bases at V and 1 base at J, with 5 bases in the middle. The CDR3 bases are TGTGCCAGCAGGGGAGGCACAGATACGCAGTATTTT. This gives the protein CASRGGTDTQYF.

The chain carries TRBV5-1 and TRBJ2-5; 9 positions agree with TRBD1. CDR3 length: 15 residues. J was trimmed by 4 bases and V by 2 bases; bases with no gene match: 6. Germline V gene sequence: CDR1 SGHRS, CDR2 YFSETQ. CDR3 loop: CASSFLPGQGETQYF. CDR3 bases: TGCGCCAGCAGCTTTCTCCCGGGACAGGGAGAGACCCAGTACTTC.

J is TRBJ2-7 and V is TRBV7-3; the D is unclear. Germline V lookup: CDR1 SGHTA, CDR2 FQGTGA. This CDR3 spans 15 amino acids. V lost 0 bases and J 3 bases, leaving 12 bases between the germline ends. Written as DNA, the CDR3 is TGTGCCAGCAGCTTAACCCCAGGCCGGGTCTACGAGCAGTACTTC. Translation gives CASSLTPGRVYEQYF.

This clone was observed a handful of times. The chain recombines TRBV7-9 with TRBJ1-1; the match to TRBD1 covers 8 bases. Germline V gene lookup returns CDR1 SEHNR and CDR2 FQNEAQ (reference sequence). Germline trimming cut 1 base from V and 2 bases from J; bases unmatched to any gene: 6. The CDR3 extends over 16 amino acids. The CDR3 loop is CASSLGQGSGNTEAFF. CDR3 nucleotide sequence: TGTGCCAGCAGCTTAGGACAGGGGTCGGGTAACACTGAAGCTTTCTTT.

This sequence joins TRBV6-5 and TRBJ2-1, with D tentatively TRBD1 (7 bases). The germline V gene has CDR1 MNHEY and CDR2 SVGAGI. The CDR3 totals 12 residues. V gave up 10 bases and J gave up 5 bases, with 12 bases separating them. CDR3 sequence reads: CAIRGDDNEQFF. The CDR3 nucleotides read TGTGCCATCAGGGGGGACGACAATGAGCAGTTCTTC.

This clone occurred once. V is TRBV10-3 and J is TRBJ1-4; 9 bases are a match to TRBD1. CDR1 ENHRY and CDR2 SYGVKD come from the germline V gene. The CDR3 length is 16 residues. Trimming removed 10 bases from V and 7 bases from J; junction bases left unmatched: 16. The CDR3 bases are TGTGCCAGCGGACGGGGACAGGGTTTGATGGGTGAAAAACTGTTTTTT. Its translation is CASGRGQGLMGEKLFF.

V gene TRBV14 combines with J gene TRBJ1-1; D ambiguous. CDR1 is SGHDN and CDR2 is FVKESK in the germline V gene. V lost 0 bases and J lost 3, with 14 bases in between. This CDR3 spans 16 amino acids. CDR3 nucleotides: TGTGCCAGCAGCCAAGAACGTGGGCAGCCATACACTGAAGCTTTCTTT. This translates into CASSQERGQPYTEAFF.

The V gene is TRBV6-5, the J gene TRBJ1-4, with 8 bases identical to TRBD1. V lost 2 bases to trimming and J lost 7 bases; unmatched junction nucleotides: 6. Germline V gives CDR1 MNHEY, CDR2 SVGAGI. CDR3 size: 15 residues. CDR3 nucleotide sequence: TGTGCCAGCAGTTACGGTGGGACAGGCCGTGAAAAACTGTTTTTT. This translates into CASSYGGTGREKLFF.

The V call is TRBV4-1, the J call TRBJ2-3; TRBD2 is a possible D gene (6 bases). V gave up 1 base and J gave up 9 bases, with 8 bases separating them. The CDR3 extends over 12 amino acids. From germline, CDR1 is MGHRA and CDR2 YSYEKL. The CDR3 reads CASSQVRGTQYF. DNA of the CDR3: TGCGCCAGCAGCCAAGTCCGGGGGACGCAGTATTTT.

The CDR3 coding sequence is TGTGCCAGCAGCTCTGGGACAGAGGGTAGGGCCCAGCATTTT. Residues: CASSSGTEGRAQHF. The J gene is TRBJ1-5, the V gene TRBV5-5; 7 positions agree with TRBD1. The CDR3 runs 14 residues. V shed 3 bases and J 11 bases; nucleotides not matched to a gene: 11. Germline loops: CDR1 SGHKS, CDR2 YYEKEE (reference sequence).